These T cell receptor beta chains were read from a single sample in a study of blood T cell repertoires in COVID-19. The method was immunoSEQ multiplex PCR; TCRdb's version includes in-frame clones alone and lacks a portion of them. The sample contains about 320,000 clones, nearly 90% of which appear only once. The sequencing input was peripheral blood. The receptors come from a young woman with COVID-19, enrolled during active disease. Both conserved end residues are part of each CDR3. Fields, in order: D gene, J gene, V gene, clone size, CDR3 DNA, CDR3 protein. A D gene is named only where the DNA matches it firmly. A clone size is listed for some rows: how often the clone was seen (once, few, many), or a class if it is expanded.

>.|TRBJ2-1|TRBV23-1|.
TGCGCCAGCATGGGGAGGGGGTCTCTGCATGAGCAGTTCTTC
CASMGRGSLHEQFF
>TRBD1|TRBJ1-1|TRBV2|once
TGTGCCAGCAGAAGGACAGGAGGCACTGAAGCTTTCTTT
CASRRTGGTEAFF
>.|TRBJ2-5|TRBV5-4|.
TGTGCCAGCAGCACACCCAGGAGGGGCCTATCCGAAGAGACCCAGTACTTC
CASSTPRRGLSEETQYF
>.|TRBJ1-2|TRBV4-2|.
TGTGCCAGCAGCCATCCCAGGGAGGGCCTTGGCTACACCTTC
CASSHPREGLGYTF
>TRBD1|TRBJ1-2|TRBV29-1|.
TGCAGCGTTGAATCGGTGACAGGGACTGTGGGTAACTATGGCTACACCTTC
CSVESVTGTVGNYGYTF
>.|TRBJ2-7|TRBV11-2|.
TGTGCCAGCAGCGACGGGTCCTACGAGCAGTACTTC
CASSDGSYEQYF
>.|TRBJ1-1|TRBV15|.
TGTGCCACCAGCGTCAACAGGGAGCGGTGGACTGAAGCTTTCTTT
CATSVNRERWTEAFF
>TRBD2|TRBJ2-1|TRBV5-1|once
TGCGCCAGCAGGGGGCTAGCGGGGGGCCGGTCCAACAATGAGCAGTTCTTC
CASRGLAGGRSNNEQFF
>.|TRBJ1-5|TRBV7-9|.
TGTGCCAGCAGCTTAGGAGGGGGTAATCAGCCCCAGCATTTT
CASSLGGGNQPQHF
>.|TRBJ1-1|TRBV19|.
TGTGCCAGTAGTAGTGGGAGAGGTTACACTGAAGCTTTCTTT
CASSSGRGYTEAFF
>TRBD2|TRBJ2-5|TRBV9|.
TGTGCCAGCAGCGTTGGGACTAGCGGGATCCAAGAGACCCAGTACTTC
CASSVGTSGIQETQYF
>.|TRBJ1-1|TRBV20-1|few
TGCAGTGCTCTCCGGGGGACTGAAGCTTTCTTT
CSALRGTEAFF
>.|TRBJ1-6|TRBV5-5|.
TGTGCCAGCAGCCAGCGGGTCGATTCACCCCTCCACTTT
CASSQRVDSPLHF
>.|TRBJ1-1|TRBV19|.
TGTGCCAGTAAGGACAGATTGAACACTGAAGCTTTCTTT
CASKDRLNTEAFF
>TRBD1|TRBJ2-7|TRBV5-1|once
TGCGCCAGCAGCTGGACAGGGAACGAGCAGTACTTC
CASSWTGNEQYF
>TRBD2|TRBJ2-3|TRBV28|once
TGTGCCAGCAGTTCGCAACTAGCGGGGGCGTCAGATACGCAGTATTTT
CASSSQLAGASDTQYF
>.|TRBJ2-5|TRBV18|.
TGTGCCAGCTCACCTGGTAGGGAGGAGACCCAGTACTTC
CASSPGREETQYF
>.|TRBJ2-3|TRBV5-4|.
TGTGCCAGCAGCTTGTCTTTTAGCACAGATACGCAGTATTTT
CASSLSFSTDTQYF
>TRBD1|TRBJ1-6|TRBV10-3|few
TGTGCCATCAGCGGACAGGGGAATTCACCCCTCCACTTT
CAISGQGNSPLHF
>.|TRBJ2-3|TRBV21-1|.
TGTGCCAGCAGCAAAAAGTTTAGGGATATTGACAGCTACGACCGAGATACGCAGTATTTT
CASSKKFRDIDSYDRDTQYF
>TRBD1|TRBJ1-2|TRBV15|.
TGTGCCACAAGGACAGGGAGGGCCTATGGCTACACCTTC
CATRTGRAYGYTF
>TRBD1|TRBJ1-3|TRBV7-9|.
TGTGCCAGCAGCCCTAACAGGGGCTCTGGAAACACCATATATTTT
CASSPNRGSGNTIYF
>.|TRBJ1-2|TRBV13|.
TGTGCCAGCAGCCTCAAGGCAGGCTCCTATGGCTACACCTTC
CASSLKAGSYGYTF
>.|TRBJ2-7|TRBV4-1|once
TGCGCCAGCAGCCAAGATGACTACTCCTACGAGCAGTACTTC
CASSQDDYSYEQYF
>.|TRBJ1-2|TRBV7-9|.
TGTGCCAGCAGCACAGGGCGCGGCTATGGCTACACCTTC
CASSTGRGYGYTF
>.|TRBJ1-5|TRBV12-3/TRBV12-4|.
TGTGCCAGCAGTTTCTCCGGCAATCAGCCCCAGCATTTT
CASSFSGNQPQHF
>.|TRBJ2-1|TRBV14|.
TGTGCCAGCAGCCATGGTAGAGTACGCAATGAGCAGTTCTTC
CASSHGRVRNEQFF
>TRBD1|TRBJ1-3|TRBV6-5|.
TGTGCCAGCAGTTACTCGACGACAGGGGCCCAAAACACCATATATTTT
CASSYSTTGAQNTIYF
>.|TRBJ1-2|TRBV15|.
TGTGCCACCAGCAGAGAACCCCATTCGAGTAGTGGCTACACCTTC
CATSREPHSSSGYTF
>.|TRBJ1-5|TRBV19|.
TGTGCCAGTAGGGAGGGGTGGCAGCCCCAGCATTTT
CASREGWQPQHF
>.|TRBJ1-3|TRBV4-1|.
TGCGCCAGCAGGATGACGGGCTCTGGAAACACCATATATTTT
CASRMTGSGNTIYF
>TRBD1|TRBJ2-1|TRBV19|.
TGTGCCAGTAGGTGGGGGACAGGGGGGTACAATGAGCAGTTCTTC
CASRWGTGGYNEQFF
>.|TRBJ2-1|TRBV7-2|.
TGTGCCAGCTTCCCATCCTGGGCCGACAATGAGCAGTTCTTC
CASFPSWADNEQFF
>TRBD2|TRBJ2-5|TRBV7-9|once
TGTGCCAGCAGCTTGAGGGAGTACGGCGGGGGGGAGACCCAGTACTTC
CASSLREYGGGETQYF
>.|TRBJ1-2|TRBV5-4|.
TGTGCCAGCAGCTTGGGGTCCTTAAGGGGAAACTATGGCTACACCTTC
CASSLGSLRGNYGYTF
>.|TRBJ1-3|TRBV5-5|.
TGTGCCAGCAGCTTGACAGCTGGAAACACCATATATTTT
CASSLTAGNTIYF
>.|TRBJ1-6|TRBV2|.
TGTGCCAGCAGTGACCGGTCTTTGTCCCTCCACTTT
CASSDRSLSLHF
>TRBD1|TRBJ1-4|TRBV7-2|.
TGTGCCAGCAGCCGCCAGTCGGGACAGGGTCATAAAAAACTGTTTTTT
CASSRQSGQGHKKLFF
>.|TRBJ1-5|TRBV6-5|.
TGTGCCAGCATCTCTGGGGGGGCTGGTCACCAGCCCCAGCATTTT
CASISGGAGHQPQHF